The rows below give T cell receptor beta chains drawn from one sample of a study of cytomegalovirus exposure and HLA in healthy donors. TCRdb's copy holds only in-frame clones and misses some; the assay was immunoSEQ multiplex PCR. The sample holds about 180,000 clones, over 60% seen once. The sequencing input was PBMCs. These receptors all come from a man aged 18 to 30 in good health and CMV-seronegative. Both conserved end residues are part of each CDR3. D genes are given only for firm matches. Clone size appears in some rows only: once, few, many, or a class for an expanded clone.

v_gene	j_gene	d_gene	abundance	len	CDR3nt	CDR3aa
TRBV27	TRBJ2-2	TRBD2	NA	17	TGTGCCAGCAGTACCCGACTAGCCCCCACCCCCACCGGGGAGCTGTTTTTT	CASSTRLAPTPTGELFF
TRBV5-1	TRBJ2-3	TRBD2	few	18	TGCGCCAGCAGCTCGCCCCCCGAGCGGGAGCCAAGAGGAGATACGCAGTATTTT	CASSSPPEREPRGDTQYF
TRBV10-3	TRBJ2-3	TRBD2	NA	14	TGTGCCATCCTAAGGGACTACCTTACAGATACGCAGTATTTT	CAILRDYLTDTQYF
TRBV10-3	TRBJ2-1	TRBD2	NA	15	TGTGCCGCCCCGACTAGCGGTGCCCTCTACAATGAGCAGTTCTTC	CAAPTSGALYNEQFF
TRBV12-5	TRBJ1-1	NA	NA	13	TGTGCTAGTGGGGACGGACAGAACACTGAAGCTTTCTTT	CASGDGQNTEAFF
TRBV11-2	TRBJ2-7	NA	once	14	TGTGCCAGCAGTCTTACGGGGGTCTCCTACGAGCAGTACTTC	CASSLTGVSYEQYF
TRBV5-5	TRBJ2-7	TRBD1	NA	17	TGTGCCAGCAGCTCAAACCCGGGACAGGGGGTCTCCTACGAGCAGTACTTC	CASSSNPGQGVSYEQYF
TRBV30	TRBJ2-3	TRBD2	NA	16	TGTGCCTGGAACCTTCTAGCGGGAGTTACCACAGATACGCAGTATTTT	CAWNLLAGVTTDTQYF
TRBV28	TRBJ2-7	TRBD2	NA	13	TGTGCCAGCAGTTTGTCCAGCGGGAGGTACGTTCGCTTC	CASSLSSGRYVRF
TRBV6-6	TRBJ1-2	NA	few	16	TGTGCCAGCAGTTACTCGAGCCGGCCAGGGGACTATGGCTACACCTTC	CASSYSSRPGDYGYTF
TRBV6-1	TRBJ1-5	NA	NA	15	TGTGCCAGCAGTGAGTCCGGGACAAATAATCAGCCCCAGCATTTT	CASSESGTNNQPQHF
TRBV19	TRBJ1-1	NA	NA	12	TGTGCCACCCAGTATGGTGGCACTGAAGCTTTCTTT	CATQYGGTEAFF
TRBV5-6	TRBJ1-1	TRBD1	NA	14	TGTGCCAGCAGCTTGGGATCTCCGGGACAGGCCGACTTCTTT	CASSLGSPGQADFF
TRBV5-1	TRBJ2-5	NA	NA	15	TGCGCCAGCAGCGCCTTAACAGGGGGGGAAGAGACCCAGTACTTC	CASSALTGGEETQYF
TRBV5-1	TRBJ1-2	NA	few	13	TGCGCCAGCAGCTCCAGGCTTAGGGGTGGCTACACCTTC	CASSSRLRGGYTF
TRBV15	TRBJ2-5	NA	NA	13	TGTGCCACCAGTCTCGGCCCATCGGGGACCCAGTACTTC	CATSLGPSGTQYF
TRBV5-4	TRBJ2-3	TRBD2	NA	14	TGTGCCAGCAGCTCCGGACTAGTGCAAGATACGCAGTATTTT	CASSSGLVQDTQYF
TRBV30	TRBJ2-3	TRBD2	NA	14	TGTGCCTGGAGAGCGGGAGGGCAGAGAGATACGCAGTATTTT	CAWRAGGQRDTQYF
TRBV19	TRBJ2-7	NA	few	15	TGTGCCAGTAGTATCACGGCGGGGGCCTCCTACGAGCAGTACTTC	CASSITAGASYEQYF
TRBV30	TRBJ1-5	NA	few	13	TGTGCCTGGGGGCAGATTCCTAATCAGCCCCAGCATTTT	CAWGQIPNQPQHF
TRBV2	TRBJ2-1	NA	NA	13	TGTGCCAGCAATAGCGGTTCCTACAATGAGCAGTTCTTC	CASNSGSYNEQFF
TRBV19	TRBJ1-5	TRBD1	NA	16	TGTGCCAGTAGTATCGGAGGACAGGGGTTGGGTCAGCCCCAGCATTTT	CASSIGGQGLGQPQHF
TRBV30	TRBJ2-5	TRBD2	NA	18	TGTGCCAGAGCTCCGGGACTAGCGGGGATCCCGTACCAAGAGACCCAGTACTTC	CARAPGLAGIPYQETQYF
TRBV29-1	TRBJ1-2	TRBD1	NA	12	TGCAGCGTAGGGGACAGGGTCGACGGCTACACCTTC	CSVGDRVDGYTF
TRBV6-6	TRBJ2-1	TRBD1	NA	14	TGTGCCAGCAGCAGACAGGGTGACTACAATGAGCAGTTCTTC	CASSRQGDYNEQFF
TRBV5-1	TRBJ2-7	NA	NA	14	TGCGCCAGCAGCCCAACGACAGACTCCTACGAGCAGTACTTC	CASSPTTDSYEQYF
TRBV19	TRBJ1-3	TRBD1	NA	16	TGTGCCAGTAGTATGGGGACAGGGGTCTCTGGAAACACCATATATTTT	CASSMGTGVSGNTIYF
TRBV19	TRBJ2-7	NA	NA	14	TGTGCCAGTAGTATTGGAGGTACAGCCTACGAGCAGTACTTC	CASSIGGTAYEQYF
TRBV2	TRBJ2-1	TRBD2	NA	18	TGTGCCAGCAGTGGGGGCAGACTAGCGGGAGGTTGGGTCAATGAGCAGTTCTTC	CASSGGRLAGGWVNEQFF
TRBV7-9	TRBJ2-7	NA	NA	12	TGTGCCAGCAGCCCCACTGGCGACAGGTGGGACTTC	CASSPTGDRWDF
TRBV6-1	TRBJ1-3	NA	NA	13	TGTGCCAGCAGCACCCGACAGGGAAACACCATATATTTT	CASSTRQGNTIYF
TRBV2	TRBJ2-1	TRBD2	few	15	TGTGCCAGCAGTCCCGGGACTAGCGGATACAATGAGCAGTTCTTC	CASSPGTSGYNEQFF
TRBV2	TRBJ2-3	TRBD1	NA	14	TGTGCCAGCAGTGTAGACAGGGACACAGATACGCAGTATTTT	CASSVDRDTDTQYF
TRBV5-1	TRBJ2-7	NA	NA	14	TGCGCCAGCAGCTGGGGACACGATGAGTCCGAGCAGTACTTC	CASSWGHDESEQYF
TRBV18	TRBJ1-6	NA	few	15	TGTGCCAGCTCACCAGGGGGGGGCTATAATTCACCCCTCCACTTT	CASSPGGGYNSPLHF
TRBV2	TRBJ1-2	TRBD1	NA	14	TGTGCCAGCATCCTGGGACAGGGTGGCTATGGCTACACCTTC	CASILGQGGYGYTF
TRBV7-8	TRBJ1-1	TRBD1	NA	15	TGTGCCAGCAGCACTCCGACAGGGTCAGGGACTGAAGCTTTCTTT	CASSTPTGSGTEAFF
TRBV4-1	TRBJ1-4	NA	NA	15	TGCGCCAGCAGGAATCGTTTCTCAGAGGGTGAAAAACTGTTTTTT	CASRNRFSEGEKLFF
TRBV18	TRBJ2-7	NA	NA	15	TGTGCCAGCTCACCACTTCAGGAGGGCTTCTACGAGCAGTACTTC	CASSPLQEGFYEQYF
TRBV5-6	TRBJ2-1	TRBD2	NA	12	TGTGCCACTAGCGGGGGGATGAATGAGCAGTTCTTC	CATSGGMNEQFF
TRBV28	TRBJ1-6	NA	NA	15	TGTGCCAGCAGTCCCGGGGGGCTCTTGGATTCACCCCTCCACTTT	CASSPGGLLDSPLHF
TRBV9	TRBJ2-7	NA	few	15	TGTGCCAGCAGCCCAACAGGGACCCCCTCCTACGAGCAGTACTTC	CASSPTGTPSYEQYF